This T cell receptor beta chain appears in the sequencing data of a study of CD8 T cells in ankylosing spondylitis. Whole-study findings and limits: Ankylosing spondylitis blood seemed to carry a telltale TCR beta motif made of under ten highly homologous variants.

This clonotype was observed a few times. As yet, its antigen is unknown. TCRdb reprocessed the 5' RACE reads via MiXCR and lists one record per CDR3 protein. The repertoire consists of about 540,000 distinct CDR3 sequences, with over 9.5% occurring once and the leading ten covering 6.8%. Sequenced: blood, either unsorted or a sorted T cell fraction (not recorded which). The TCR originated in a male donor with ankylosing spondylitis.

CDR3 in DNA: TGTGCCAGCAGCTCCTACGATTACGTTGGAAGGCGCACCGGGGAGCTGTTTTTT. This gives the protein CASSSYDYVGRRTGELFF. This sequence joins TRBV13 and TRBJ2-2; D ambiguous. CDR1 is PRHDT, CDR2 FYEKMQ, per germline (reference sequence). There are 18 residues in the CDR3. The ends were cut back, 4 bases at V and 4 bases at J, with 22 bases in the middle.